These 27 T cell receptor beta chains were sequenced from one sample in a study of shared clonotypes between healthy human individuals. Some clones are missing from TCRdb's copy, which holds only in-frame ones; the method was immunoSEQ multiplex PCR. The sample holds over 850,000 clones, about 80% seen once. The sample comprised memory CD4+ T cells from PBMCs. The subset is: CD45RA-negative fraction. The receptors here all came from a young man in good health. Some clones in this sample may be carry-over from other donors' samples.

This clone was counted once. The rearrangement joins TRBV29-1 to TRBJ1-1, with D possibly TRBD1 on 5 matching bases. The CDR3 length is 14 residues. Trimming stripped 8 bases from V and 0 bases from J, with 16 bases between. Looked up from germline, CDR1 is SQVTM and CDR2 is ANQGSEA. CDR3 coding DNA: TGCAGCTCCCGAGTATCAGGGTTGAACACTGAAGCTTTCTTT. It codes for CSSRVSGLNTEAFF.

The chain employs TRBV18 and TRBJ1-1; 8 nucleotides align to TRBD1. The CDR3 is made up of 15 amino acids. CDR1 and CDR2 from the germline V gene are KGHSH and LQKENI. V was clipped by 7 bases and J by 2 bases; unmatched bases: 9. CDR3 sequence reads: CASLGGTGLNTEAFF. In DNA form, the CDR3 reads TGTGCCAGCTTAGGGGGGACAGGTCTTAACACTGAAGCTTTCTTT.

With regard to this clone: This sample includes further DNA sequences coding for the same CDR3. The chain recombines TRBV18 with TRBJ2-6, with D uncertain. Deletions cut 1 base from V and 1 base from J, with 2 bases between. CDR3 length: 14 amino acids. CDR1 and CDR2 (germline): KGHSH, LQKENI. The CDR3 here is CASSPLSGANVLTF. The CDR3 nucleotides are TGTGCCAGCTCACCACTGTCTGGGGCCAACGTCCTGACTTTC.

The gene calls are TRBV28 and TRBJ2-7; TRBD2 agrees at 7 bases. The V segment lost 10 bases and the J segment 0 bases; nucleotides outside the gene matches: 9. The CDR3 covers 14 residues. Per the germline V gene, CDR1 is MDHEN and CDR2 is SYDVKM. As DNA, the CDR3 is TGTGCCACCACAATAGCGGGTGCCTCCTACGAGCAGTACTTC. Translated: CATTIAGASYEQYF. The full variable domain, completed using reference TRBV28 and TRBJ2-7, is DVKVTQSSRYLVKRTGEKVFLECVQDMDHENMFWYRQDPGLGLRLIYFSYDVKMKEKGDIPEGYSVSREKKERFSLILESASTNQTSMYLCATTIAGASYEQYFGPGTRLTVT.

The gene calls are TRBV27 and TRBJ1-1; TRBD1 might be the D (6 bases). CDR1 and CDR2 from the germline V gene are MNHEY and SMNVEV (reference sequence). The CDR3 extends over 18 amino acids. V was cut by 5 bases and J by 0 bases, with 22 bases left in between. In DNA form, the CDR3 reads TGTGCCAGCAGTAAAACCTGGACAGACGAGTTCATGAACACTGAAGCTTTCTTT. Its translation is CASSKTWTDEFMNTEAFF.

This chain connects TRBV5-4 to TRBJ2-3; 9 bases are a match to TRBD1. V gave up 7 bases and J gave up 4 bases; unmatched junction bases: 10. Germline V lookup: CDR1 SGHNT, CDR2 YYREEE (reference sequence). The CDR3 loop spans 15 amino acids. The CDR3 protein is CASRPGTGLADTQYF. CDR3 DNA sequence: TGTGCCAGCCGCCCCGGGACAGGGTTAGCAGATACGCAGTATTTT. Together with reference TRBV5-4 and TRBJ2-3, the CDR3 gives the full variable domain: ETGVTQSPTHLIKTRGQQVTLRCSSQSGHNTVSWYQQALGQGPQFIFQYYREEENGRGNFPPRFSGLQFPNYSSELNVNALELDDSALYLCASRPGTGLADTQYFGPGTRLTVL.

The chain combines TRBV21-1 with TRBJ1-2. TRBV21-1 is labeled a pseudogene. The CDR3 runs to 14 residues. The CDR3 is CASSKPGSYYGYTF. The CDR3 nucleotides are TGTGCCAGCAGCAAACCCGGCAGCTACTATGGCTACACCTTC.

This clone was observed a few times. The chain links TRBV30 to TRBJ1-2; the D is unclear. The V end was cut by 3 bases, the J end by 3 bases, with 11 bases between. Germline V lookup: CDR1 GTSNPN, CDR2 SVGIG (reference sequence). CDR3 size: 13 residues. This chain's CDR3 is CAWRKRADYGYTF. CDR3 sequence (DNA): TGTGCCTGGAGGAAGCGGGCAGACTATGGCTACACCTTC.

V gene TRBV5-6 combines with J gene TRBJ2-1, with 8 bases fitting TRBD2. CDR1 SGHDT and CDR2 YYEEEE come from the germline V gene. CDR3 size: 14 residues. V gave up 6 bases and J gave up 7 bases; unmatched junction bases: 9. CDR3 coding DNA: TGTGCCAGCACCCAGGCGGGGGGCCCGAATGAGCAGTTCTTC. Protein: CASTQAGGPNEQFF.

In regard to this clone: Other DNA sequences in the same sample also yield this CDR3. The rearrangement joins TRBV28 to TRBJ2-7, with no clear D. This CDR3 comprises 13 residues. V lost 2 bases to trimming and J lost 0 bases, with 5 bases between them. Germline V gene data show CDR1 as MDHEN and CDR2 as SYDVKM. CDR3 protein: CASSLRSSYEQYF. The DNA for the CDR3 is TGTGCCAGCAGTTTACGGTCCTCCTACGAGCAGTACTTC.

As DNA, the CDR3 is TGTGCCAGCAGCTTGGCGGGGCGAGTCACGGGGGGTGAGCAGTTCTTC. The encoded protein is CASSLAGRVTGGEQFF. This chain uses TRBV5-4 with TRBJ2-1, with 7 bases that match TRBD2. The ends lost 0 bases at V and 9 bases at J; junction bases unmatched: 12. The CDR3 runs 16 residues. Germline loops: CDR1 SGHNT, CDR2 YYREEE (reference sequence).

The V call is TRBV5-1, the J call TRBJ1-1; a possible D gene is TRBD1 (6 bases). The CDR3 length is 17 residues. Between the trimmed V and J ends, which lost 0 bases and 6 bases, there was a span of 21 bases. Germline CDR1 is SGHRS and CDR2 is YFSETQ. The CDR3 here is CASSLGPTGSGAAEAFF. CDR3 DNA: TGCGCCAGCAGCTTGGGACCCACAGGGAGTGGGGCGGCTGAAGCTTTCTTT.

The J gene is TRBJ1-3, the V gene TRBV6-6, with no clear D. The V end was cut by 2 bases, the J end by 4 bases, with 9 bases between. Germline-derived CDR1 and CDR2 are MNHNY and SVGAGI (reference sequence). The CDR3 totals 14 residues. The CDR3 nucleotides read TGTGCCAGCAGTTACCCGGACGGAGGAAACACCATATATTTT. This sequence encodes CASSYPDGGNTIYF.

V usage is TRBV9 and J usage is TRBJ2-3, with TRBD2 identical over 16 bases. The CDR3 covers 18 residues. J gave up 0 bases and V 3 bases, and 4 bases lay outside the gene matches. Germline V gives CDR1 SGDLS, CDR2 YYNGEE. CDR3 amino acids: CASSGGTSGRVSTDTQYF. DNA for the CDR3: TGTGCCAGCAGCGGAGGGACTAGCGGGAGGGTCAGCACAGATACGCAGTATTTT.

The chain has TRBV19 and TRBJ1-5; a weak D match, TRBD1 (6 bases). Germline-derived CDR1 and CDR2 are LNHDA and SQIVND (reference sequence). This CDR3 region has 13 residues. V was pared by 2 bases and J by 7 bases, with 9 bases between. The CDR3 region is CASSINRVQPQHF. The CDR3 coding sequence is TGTGCCAGTAGTATAAACAGGGTGCAGCCCCAGCATTTT.

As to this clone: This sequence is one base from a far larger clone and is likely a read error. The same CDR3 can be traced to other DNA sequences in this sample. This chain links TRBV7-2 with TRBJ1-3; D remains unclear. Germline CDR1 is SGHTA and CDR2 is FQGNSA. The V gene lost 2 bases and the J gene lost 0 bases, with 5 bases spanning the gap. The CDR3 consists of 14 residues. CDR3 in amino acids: CASSLTNSGNTIYF. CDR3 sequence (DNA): TGTGCCAGCAGCTTAACAAACTCTGGAAACACCATATATTTT.

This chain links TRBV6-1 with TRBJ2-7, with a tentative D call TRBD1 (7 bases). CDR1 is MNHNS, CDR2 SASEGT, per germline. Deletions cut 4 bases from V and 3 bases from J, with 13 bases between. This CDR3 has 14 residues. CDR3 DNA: TGTGCCAGCAGTGCCAGGGGGGTTTACTACGAGCAGTACTTC. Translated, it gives CASSARGVYYEQYF.

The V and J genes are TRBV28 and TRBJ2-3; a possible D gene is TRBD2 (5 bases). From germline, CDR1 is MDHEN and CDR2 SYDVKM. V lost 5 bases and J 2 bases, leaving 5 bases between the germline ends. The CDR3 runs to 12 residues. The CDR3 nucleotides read TGTGCCAGCAGTCTAGCCACAGATACGCAGTATTTT. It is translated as CASSLATDTQYF. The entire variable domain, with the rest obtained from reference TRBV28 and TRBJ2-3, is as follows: DVKVTQSSRYLVKRTGEKVFLECVQDMDHENMFWYRQDPGLGLRLIYFSYDVKMKEKGDIPEGYSVSREKKERFSLILESASTNQTSMYLCASSLATDTQYFGPGTRLTVL.

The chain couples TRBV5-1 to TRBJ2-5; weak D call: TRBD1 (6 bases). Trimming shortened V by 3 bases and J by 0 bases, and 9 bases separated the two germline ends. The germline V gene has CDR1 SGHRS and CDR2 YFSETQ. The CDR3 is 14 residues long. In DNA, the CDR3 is TGCGCCAGCAGCTCAACAGGGTACCAAGAGACCCAGTACTTC. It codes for CASSSTGYQETQYF. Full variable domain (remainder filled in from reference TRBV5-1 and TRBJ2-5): KAGVTQTPRYLIKTRGQQVTLSCSPISGHRSVSWYQQTPGQGLQFLFEYFSETQRNKGNFPGRFSGRQFSNSRSEMNVSTLELGDSALYLCASSSTGYQETQYFGPGTRLLVL.

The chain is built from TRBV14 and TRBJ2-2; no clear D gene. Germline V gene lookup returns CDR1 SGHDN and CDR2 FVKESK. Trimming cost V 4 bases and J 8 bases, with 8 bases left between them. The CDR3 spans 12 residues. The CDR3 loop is CASSLPLGELFF. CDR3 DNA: TGTGCCAGCAGCCTACCCTTAGGGGAGCTGTTTTTT.

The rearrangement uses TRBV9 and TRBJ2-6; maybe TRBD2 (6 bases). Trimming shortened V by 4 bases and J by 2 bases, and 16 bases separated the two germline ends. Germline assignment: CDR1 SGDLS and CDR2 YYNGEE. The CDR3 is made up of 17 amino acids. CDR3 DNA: TGTGCCAGCAGCCCCCGTGCAGGCGGGGCTGGGGCCAACGTCCTGACTTTC. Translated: CASSPRAGGAGANVLTF.

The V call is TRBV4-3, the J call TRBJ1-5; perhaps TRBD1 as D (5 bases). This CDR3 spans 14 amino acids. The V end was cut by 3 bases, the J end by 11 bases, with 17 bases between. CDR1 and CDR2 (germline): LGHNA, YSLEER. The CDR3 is CASSQDGGSGAQHF. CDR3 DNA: TGCGCCAGCAGCCAGGACGGGGGGTCTGGGGCCCAGCATTTT.

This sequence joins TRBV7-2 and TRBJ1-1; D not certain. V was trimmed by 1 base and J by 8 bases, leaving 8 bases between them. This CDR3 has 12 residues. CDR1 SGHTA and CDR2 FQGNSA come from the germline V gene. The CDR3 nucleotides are TGTGCCAGCAGCTTAGTACTCCAGGAAGCTTTCTTT. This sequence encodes CASSLVLQEAFF. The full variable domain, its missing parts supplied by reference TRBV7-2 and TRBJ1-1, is GAGVSQSPSNKVTEKGKDVELRCDPISGHTALYWYRQSLGQGLEFLIYFQGNSAPDKSGLPSDRFSAERTGGSVSTLTIQRTQQEDSAVYLCASSLVLQEAFFGQGTRLTVV.

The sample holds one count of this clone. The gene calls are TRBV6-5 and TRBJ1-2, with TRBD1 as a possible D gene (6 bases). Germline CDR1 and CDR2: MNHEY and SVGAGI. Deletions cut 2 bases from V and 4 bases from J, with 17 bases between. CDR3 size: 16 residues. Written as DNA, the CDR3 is TGTGCCAGCAGTTACGCATCAACAGGGATTGGCTATGGCTACACCTTC. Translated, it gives CASSYASTGIGYGYTF.

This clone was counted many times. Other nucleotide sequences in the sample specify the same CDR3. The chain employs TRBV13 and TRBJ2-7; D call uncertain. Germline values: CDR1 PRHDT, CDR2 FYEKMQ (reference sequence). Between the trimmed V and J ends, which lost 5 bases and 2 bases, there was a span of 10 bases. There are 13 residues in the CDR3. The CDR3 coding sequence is TGTGCCAGCAGCCCCTTAGGTGCCTACGAGCAGTACTTC. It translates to CASSPLGAYEQYF. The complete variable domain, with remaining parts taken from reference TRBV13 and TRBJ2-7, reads AAGVIQSPRHLIKEKRETATLKCYPIPRHDTVYWYQQGPGQDPQFLISFYEKMQSDKGSIPDRFSAQQFSDYHSELNMSSLELGDSALYFCASSPLGAYEQYFGPGTRLTVT.

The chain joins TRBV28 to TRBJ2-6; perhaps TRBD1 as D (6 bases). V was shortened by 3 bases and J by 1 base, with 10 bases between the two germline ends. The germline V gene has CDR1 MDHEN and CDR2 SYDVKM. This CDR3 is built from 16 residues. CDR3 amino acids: CASSFQGPSGANVLTF. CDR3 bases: TGTGCCAGCAGTTTTCAGGGGCCTTCTGGGGCCAACGTCCTGACTTTC.

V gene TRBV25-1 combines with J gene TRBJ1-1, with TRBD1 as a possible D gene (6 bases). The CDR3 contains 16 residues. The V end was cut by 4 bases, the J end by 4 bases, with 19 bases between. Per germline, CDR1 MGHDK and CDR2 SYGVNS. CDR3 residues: CASSGPTGPTGTEAFF. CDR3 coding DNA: TGTGCCAGCAGTGGCCCAACAGGGCCCACGGGCACTGAAGCTTTCTTT.